The T cell receptor beta chain under discussion was sequenced for a study of CD8+CD57+ T cells in acquired aplastic anemia. Genomic DNA, serving as template, underwent TCR beta VDJ and CDR3 profiling. TCRdb reprocessed the reads via MiXCR and lists one record per CDR3 protein. Of about 190,000 distinct CDR3 sequences in the sample, around 65% were seen once. Study observations and caveats: Common to patients and controls were roughly 30 CD8+ CDR3 sequences.

This clonotype was counted a few times. The antigen is undetermined. J lost 3 bases, V lost 5 bases, and 3 bases had no gene match. The CDR3 length is 13 residues. The germline CDR1 and CDR2 sequences are SNHLY and FYNNEI. The gene calls are TRBV2 and TRBJ1-1; 7 positions agree with TRBD1. The sequenced sample consisted of sorted CD4+, CD8+, or CD8+CD57+ T cells (not recorded which) from PBMCs. The sequence came from a human donor with severe aplastic anemia or a healthy control (not recorded which). In DNA, the CDR3 is TGTGCCAGCAGTTCCAGGGGGGACACTGAAGCTTTCTTT. This translates into CASSSRGDTEAFF.